A selection of T cell receptor beta chains follows, all from one sample in a study of cytomegalovirus exposure and HLA in healthy donors. Profiled with immunoSEQ multiplex PCR; TCRdb holds only in-frame clones, not every one. The table includes about 170,000 clones, about 80% detected once. What was sequenced was PBMCs. The receptor set was obtained from a woman aged 50 to 60 in good health and CMV-seronegative. The CDR3 runs from the conserved cysteine through the conserved F or W. Each record gives: V gene, J gene, D gene, CDR3 protein, CDR3 DNA. D genes are given only for firm matches.

TRBV11-3	TRBJ2-7	-	CASSLDRVSEQYF	TGTGCCAGCAGCTTAGACAGGGTTTCCGAGCAGTACTTC
TRBV28	TRBJ2-1	TRBD2	CASSLWGLATLTYNEQFF	TGTGCCAGCAGTTTATGGGGACTAGCGACCCTTACCTACAATGAGCAGTTCTTC
TRBV25-1	TRBJ2-3	TRBD1	CASSGSLGQGGTDTQYF	TGTGCCAGCAGTGGTTCCCTAGGACAGGGGGGCACAGATACGCAGTATTTT
TRBV6-1	TRBJ2-2	-	CASSDRGKGPGELFF	TGTGCCAGCAGTGATAGAGGGAAAGGTCCCGGGGAGCTGTTTTTT
TRBV5-1	TRBJ2-1	-	CASSFDTNYNEQFF	TGCGCCAGCAGCTTCGACACCAATTACAATGAGCAGTTCTTC
TRBV7-9	TRBJ2-1	TRBD1	CASSWGGQEDNEQFF	TGTGCCAGCAGCTGGGGCGGACAGGAGGACAATGAGCAGTTCTTC
TRBV14	TRBJ2-7	TRBD1	CASSPTGQGAYEQYF	TGTGCCAGCAGCCCAACGGGACAGGGGGCCTACGAGCAGTACTTC
TRBV5-6	TRBJ1-5	-	CASSLAAGVNNQPQHF	TGTGCCAGCAGCTTGGCAGCAGGGGTGAACAATCAGCCCCAGCATTTT
TRBV28	TRBJ2-4	TRBD2	CASRTAGTSGRWRNIQYF	TGTGCCAGCAGAACGGCCGGGACTAGCGGGAGATGGAGAAACATTCAGTACTTC
TRBV28	TRBJ2-7	-	CASSPAVGRVYEQYF	TGTGCCAGCAGTCCGGCGGTGGGCAGGGTCTACGAGCAGTACTTC
TRBV2	TRBJ2-5	TRBD2	CASGQKSGGEETQYF	TGTGCCAGCGGACAAAAAAGTGGGGGGGAAGAGACCCAGTACTTC
TRBV5-8	TRBJ1-2	TRBD1	CASRPWTGNGYTF	TGTGCCAGCAGACCCTGGACAGGGAATGGCTACACCTTC
TRBV18	TRBJ1-2	-	CASRINVGQSGGYTF	TGTGCCAGCCGTATTAACGTCGGACAGTCGGGTGGCTACACCTTC
TRBV5-1	TRBJ2-7	-	CASSRDTTTYEQYF	TGCGCCAGCAGCCGGGACACAACTACCTACGAGCAGTACTTC
TRBV15	TRBJ1-5	-	CATSRRDTSNQPQHF	TGTGCCACCAGCAGACGGGACACTAGCAATCAGCCCCAGCATTTT
TRBV28	TRBJ2-7	TRBD1	CASSQTGKDEQYF	TGTGCCAGCAGTCAGACAGGGAAGGACGAGCAGTACTTC
TRBV7-9	TRBJ2-7	-	CASSLFGRGYGEQYF	TGTGCCAGCAGCTTATTTGGCAGGGGATACGGCGAGCAGTACTTC
TRBV6-1	TRBJ2-2	-	CASSEDSTNTGELFF	TGTGCCAGCAGTGAAGACAGTACCAACACCGGGGAGCTGTTTTTT